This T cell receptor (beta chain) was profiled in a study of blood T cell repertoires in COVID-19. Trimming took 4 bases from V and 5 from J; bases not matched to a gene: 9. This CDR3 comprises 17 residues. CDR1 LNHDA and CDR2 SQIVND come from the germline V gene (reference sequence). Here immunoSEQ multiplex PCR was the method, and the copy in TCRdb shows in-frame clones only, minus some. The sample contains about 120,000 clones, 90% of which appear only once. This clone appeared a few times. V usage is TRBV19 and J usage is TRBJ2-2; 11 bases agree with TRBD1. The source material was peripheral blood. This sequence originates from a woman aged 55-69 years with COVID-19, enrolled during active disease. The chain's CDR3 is CASSNRDRGRVTGELFF. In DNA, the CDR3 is TGTGCCAGTAGTAACCGGGACAGGGGGAGGGTGACCGGGGAGCTGTTTTTT. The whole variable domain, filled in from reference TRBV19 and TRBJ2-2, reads DGGITQSPKYLFRKEGQNVTLSCEQNLNHDAMYWYRQDPGQGLRLIYYSQIVNDFQKGDIAEGYSVSREKKESFPLTVTSAQKNPTAFYLCASSNRDRGRVTGELFFGEGSRLTVL.